The 16 T cell receptor beta chains below were found in one sample sequenced in a study of blood T cells in healthy people across ages. Using a J-beta primer mix together with a sample-barcoded 5' primer, a second PCR was run for about 6 to 12 cycles. TCRdb reprocessed the 5' RACE reads with MiXCR, giving one entry per CDR3 protein. The table has 650,000 to 700,000 distinct CDR3 sequences, about 30% seen once. The source material was blood. These receptors all stem from a woman aged 80 or over in good health.

This chain joins TRBV20-1 and TRBJ2-1; 12 positions agree with TRBD2. Germline V CDR1 and CDR2: DFQATT, SNEGSKA (reference sequence). The CDR3 extends over 19 amino acids. The junction had 14 bases not matched to a gene; V was cut back by 5 bases and J by 0 bases. This chain's CDR3 is CSAPPGTSGLFSSYNEQFF. CDR3 in DNA: TGCAGTGCTCCCCCGGGGACTAGCGGGCTCTTCAGCTCCTACAATGAGCAGTTCTTC.

The sample holds many counts of this clonotype. The chain employs TRBV27 and TRBJ1-1, with TRBD1 as a possible D gene (5 bases). CDR3 size: 14 residues. V lost 4 bases to trimming and J lost 11 bases, with 20 bases between them. Germline V gene data show CDR1 as MNHEY and CDR2 as SMNVEV (reference sequence). The CDR3 bases are TGTGCCAGCAGTTCGAGGGGACTCGGGGTAGGTGCTTTCTTT. Translation: CASSSRGLGVGAFF.

The rearrangement links TRBV3-1 to TRBJ2-2; D is uncertain. Trimming stripped 2 bases from V and 7 bases from J, with 11 bases between. CDR1 is LGHDT and CDR2 is YNNKEL in the germline V gene (reference sequence). There are 14 residues in the CDR3. Here the CDR3 reads CASSQLIGSGELFF. The CDR3 nucleotides read TGTGCCAGCAGCCAATTGATAGGCAGCGGGGAGCTGTTTTTT.

This clonotype was counted once. The chain joins TRBV20-1 to TRBJ1-5, with D possibly being TRBD1 (6 bases). The germline V gene encodes CDR1 DFQATT and CDR2 SNEGSKA (reference sequence). V was clipped by 4 bases and J by 0 bases, with 16 bases between them. The CDR3 runs 16 residues. The CDR3 DNA is TGCAGTGCTATGATGGGCACAGGGCTTAGCAATCAGCCCCAGCATTTT. Translation: CSAMMGTGLSNQPQHF.

This clonotype has only a few counts. CDR3 bases: TGCGCCAGCAGCTTGCCCGGGCAGACGGCCACTGAAGCTTTCTTT. Encoded protein: CASSLPGQTATEAFF. This chain joins TRBV5-1 and TRBJ1-1; unclear D gene. V lost 1 base and J 4 bases, leaving 14 bases between the germline ends. CDR1 is SGHRS and CDR2 is YFSETQ in the germline V gene. This CDR3 is 15 amino acids long. Variable domain in full (rest from reference TRBV5-1 and TRBJ1-1): KAGVTQTPRYLIKTRGQQVTLSCSPISGHRSVSWYQQTPGQGLQFLFEYFSETQRNKGNFPGRFSGRQFSNSRSEMNVSTLELGDSALYLCASSLPGQTATEAFFGQGTRLTVV.

There are many counts of this clonotype. The rearrangement uses TRBV7-8 and TRBJ2-1, with 8 bases fitting TRBD2. Germline V gene lookup returns CDR1 SGHVS and CDR2 FQNEAQ. J was trimmed by 6 bases and V by 0 bases; bases with no gene match: 4. This CDR3 has 15 residues. The CDR3 protein is CASSLAGGDFNEQFF. CDR3 nucleotide sequence: TGTGCCAGCAGCTTAGCCGGGGGGGATTTCAATGAGCAGTTCTTC.

J is TRBJ1-5 and V is TRBV30; D not certain. V lost 3 bases and J 0 bases, leaving 9 bases between the germline ends. The CDR3 runs 14 residues. Germline CDR1 GTSNPN, CDR2 SVGIG (reference sequence). Here the CDR3 reads CAWSAEYSNQPQHF. The CDR3 nucleotides read TGTGCCTGGAGCGCAGAATATAGCAATCAGCCCCAGCATTTT.

A word on this clonotype: Possible read error: a much larger clone is one base away. The genes are TRBV7-3 and TRBJ2-3; D uncertain. V lost 8 bases and J 2 bases, leaving 11 bases between the germline ends. Germline V gene lookup returns CDR1 SGHTA and CDR2 FQGTGA. The CDR3 runs 13 residues. The CDR3 DNA reads as TGTGCCAGCGGCTGGGGTCTCACAGATACGCAGTATTTT. This sequence encodes CASGWGLTDTQYF.

This clonotype was detected a few times. This rearrangement joins TRBV5-1 to TRBJ2-6, with D unresolved. Germline V gene sequence: CDR1 SGHRS, CDR2 YFSETQ. This CDR3 has 18 amino acids. Deletions cut 4 bases from V and 0 bases from J, with 17 bases between. The CDR3 sequence is CASSTDAVKRSGANVLTF. The CDR3 DNA follows: TGCGCCAGCAGCACCGACGCGGTAAAACGCTCTGGGGCCAACGTCCTGACTTTC.

This clonotype was seen many times. V usage is TRBV7-2 and J usage is TRBJ1-1, with D perhaps matching TRBD1 (5 bases). Trimming left V 5 bases short and J 3 bases short, with 13 bases between. This CDR3 has 14 residues. Germline V gives CDR1 SGHTA, CDR2 FQGNSA. The CDR3 nucleotides are TGTGCCAGCAGCACTCGAGGAGGGGACACTGAAGCTTTCTTT. Translating gives CASSTRGGDTEAFF.

The V and J genes are TRBV7-9 and TRBJ2-3; TRBD2 agrees at 7 bases. Looked up from germline, CDR1 is SEHNR and CDR2 is FQNEAQ (reference sequence). Trimming cost V 2 bases and J 2 bases; bases outside gene matches: 7. The CDR3 is made up of 16 amino acids. The CDR3 protein is CASSLNRLADTDTQYF. CDR3 DNA: TGTGCCAGCAGCTTAAACAGGCTAGCGGACACAGATACGCAGTATTTT.

Concerning this clonotype: Given a much more abundant clone one base away, this may be a read error. V is TRBV5-6 and J is TRBJ2-1; possibly TRBD1 for D (7 bases). Germline lookup yields CDR1 SGHDT and CDR2 YYEEEE. The CDR3 consists of 15 residues. Trimming cost V 0 bases and J 10 bases, with 17 bases left between them. For the CDR3, the DNA is TGTGCCAGCAGCTTGGGCCGCAGCAGGGGGAGGGAGCAGTTCTTC. This translates into CASSLGRSRGREQFF.

Ten or more counts support this clonotype. V and J are TRBV12-3 or TRBV12-4 and TRBJ2-7; 10 bases are shared with TRBD2. The V gene end was trimmed by 6 bases and the J gene end by 2 bases; junction bases not matched to a gene: 7. This CDR3 comprises 15 residues. CDR3 region: CASSPLAGVTYEQYF. Written as DNA, the CDR3 is TGTGCCAGCAGCCCCCTAGCGGGGGTAACCTACGAGCAGTACTTC.

The V call is TRBV12-3 or TRBV12-4, the J call TRBJ1-5; D not resolved. The CDR3 covers 14 residues. Deletions cut 7 bases from V and 1 base from J, with 11 bases between. The CDR3 protein is CASTSTNSNQPQHF. CDR3 in DNA: TGTGCCAGCACCTCGACCAACAGCAATCAGCCCCAGCATTTT.

This clonotype was recorded a few times. The CDR3 nucleotides read TGTGCCTGCTACAGGGATGGCTACACCTTC. Its translation is CACYRDGYTF. The rearrangement uses TRBV30 and TRBJ1-2; possibly TRBD1 for D (6 bases). Germline CDR1 is GTSNPN and CDR2 is SVGIG (reference sequence). The CDR3 spans 10 residues. V was clipped by 6 bases and J by 6 bases, with 8 bases between them.

Concerning this clonotype: Being one base from a much bigger clone, this may be a read error. The genes are TRBV6-5 and TRBJ1-6, with D perhaps matching TRBD1 (5 bases). Germline V lookup: CDR1 MNHEY, CDR2 SVGAGI. The length of the CDR3 is 15 residues. The CDR3 here is CAGSYSNGGNSPLHF. CDR3 nucleotides: TGTGCCGGCAGTTACTCGAACGGGGGGAATTCACCCCTCCACTTT.